This T cell receptor beta chain was captured in a study of somatic mutations in cytotoxic T cells in rheumatoid arthritis. Study-wide points: An increase in CD8+ clonality with age was seen in rheumatoid arthritis patients but not in healthy controls.

TCRdb keeps only in-frame clones here, not all; method: immunoSEQ multiplex PCR. In the table there are around 20,000 clones, approximately 67% of which are singletons. A remark on this clone: Its matching antigen is unknown.

The origin of this receptor is an adult with rheumatoid arthritis. Specimen: CD8+ T cells sorted from blood.

CDR3 coding DNA: TGTGCCAGCAGCTTGACCCAGGGGAATGAGCAGTTCTTC. Protein product: CASSLTQGNEQFF. The rearrangement uses TRBV7-9 and TRBJ2-1; tentative D call: TRBD1 (6 bases). Trimming left V 3 bases short and J 7 bases short, with 10 bases between. Germline CDR1 and CDR2: SEHNR and FQNEAQ (reference sequence). This CDR3 spans 13 amino acids.